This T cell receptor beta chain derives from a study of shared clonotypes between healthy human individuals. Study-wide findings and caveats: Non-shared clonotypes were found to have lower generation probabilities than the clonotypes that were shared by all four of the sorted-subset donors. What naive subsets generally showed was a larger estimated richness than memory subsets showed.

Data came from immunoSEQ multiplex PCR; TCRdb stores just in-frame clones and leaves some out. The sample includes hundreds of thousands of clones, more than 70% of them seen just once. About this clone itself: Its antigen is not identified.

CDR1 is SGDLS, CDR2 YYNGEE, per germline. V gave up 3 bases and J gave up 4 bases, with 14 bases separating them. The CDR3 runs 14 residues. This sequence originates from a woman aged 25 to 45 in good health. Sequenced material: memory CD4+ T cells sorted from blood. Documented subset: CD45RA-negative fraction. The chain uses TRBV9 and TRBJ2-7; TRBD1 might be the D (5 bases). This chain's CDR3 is CASSADTPPYEQYF. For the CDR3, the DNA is TGTGCCAGCAGCGCGGACACCCCTCCGTACGAGCAGTACTTC.